This T cell receptor beta chain is from a study of blood T cells in healthy people across ages (dated by TCRdb to between 2014 and 2017). As for the study more broadly: Template switching captured roughly one uniquely barcoded TCR beta cDNA molecule per two T cells in model experiments. The study measured age-related changes in TCR beta repertoire diversity using deep sequencing normalized with unique cDNA molecular identifiers. The donors were divided into four age groups: young (average roughly 17 years), middle-aged (approximately 39), aged (roughly 66) and long-lived (more than 75). Two additional independent replicas of 1 million unique cDNA reads from the same blood draw were analyzed for two donors (one aged 18 to 30 and one aged 80 or older).

The 39 donors, aged about 6 to 95 years, were systemically healthy Caucasian individuals from Russia. Around 10 milliliters of peripheral blood were collected from each donor into EDTA-treated Vacutainer tubes. Ficoll-Paque density-gradient centrifugation was used to isolate PBMCs, with at least 6.5 million obtained per sample. Trizol reagent was used to extract total RNA from PBMCs, with at least 6 micrograms per sample. For every donor, an aliquot of PBMCs went through flow cytometry to measure the percentages of naive CD45RAhigh/CD27high T cells. Paper-wide results and their limitations: Bulk unsorted PBMC profiling prevented conclusive comparison of naive and antigen-experienced compartments. Donor CMV infection status was unknown, potentially confounding age-related changes in expanded clonotypes. Estimates of total diversity from one million sequenced T cells were regarded as lower bounds and underestimates. As age increased, observed TCR beta diversity per million T cells dropped in a roughly linear way, and a significant reduction was already evident by age approximately 40. The percentage of naive T cells measured by flow cytometry correlated strongly with observed TCR beta diversity. The long-lived group showed more naive CD4+ T cells, fewer expanded clones and increased TCR diversity than the aged group, suggesting age selection.

Concerning this clonotype: What this receptor recognizes is not known. A read error may produce the germline difference seen at one junction end.

Library preparation used 5' RACE. The listed sequencing device is Illumina HiSeq 2500. A second roughly 7 to 12 cycle PCR used a sample-barcoded 5' primer and a J-beta primer mix. A unique molecular identifier was introduced onto each TCR beta cDNA molecule by a template-switch 5' adaptor carrying 12 random nucleotides. Each sample yielded at least 2.5 million CDR3-containing paired-end reads. First-strand cDNA synthesis was performed from all RNA using the Mint cDNA synthesis kit, with priming by a TRBC-specific oligonucleotide. All cDNA was treated with uracil-DNA glycosylase and then went through a first 18-cycle PCR with the universal primers M1SS and BC2_uni_R. Concerning the study's data processing: Each sample was normalized by randomly selecting 1 million high-quality reads, each carrying a distinct molecular identifier. Instead of being binned into consensus sequences, reads that shared molecular identifiers were thrown out. MiTCR, set to a Q25 quality threshold and the strictest error-elimination algorithm, was used for CDR3 identification, clonotype clustering and error correction. A nonparametric unseen species model using Euler transformation provided a lower-bound estimate of total TCR beta diversity. TCRdb reanalyzed the raw reads on its own, using fastp at Q25 for trimming and MiXCR for clone calling, and kept in-frame beta chains. Every distinct CDR3 protein forms one entry, paired with its most common genes and DNA. The V and J calls come from TCRdb's annotation, not from the publication. This sample lists more than 900,000 distinct CDR3 sequences; about 23% were detected once. Together, the top ten hold 0.65% to 0.95% of the sample.

In the germline V gene, CDR1 corresponds to SGHTA and CDR2 to FQGTGA. Spanning cysteine to phenylalanine, the CDR3 consists of 14 amino acids. Just the 42-base CDR3 DNA is kept, in frame starting at base 1. The data also belong to a second study, concerning T cells of mothers and their children. As noted in the second study: Nine systemically healthy Caucasian individuals, comprising three mothers and their six children, were included as donors. cDNA synthesis used all of the extracted RNA, with approximately 1.4 ug of RNA in each 15 ul reaction. Sample barcodes and 2-4 random nucleotides were added via the M1S primer in the second PCR. Over 9.5 million TCR beta CDR3 reads were obtained for each mother, and millions of reads were obtained for each child. TCR recombination output is similarly shaped by thymic selection in related and unrelated pairs, with a minor effect exerted by inherited differences. Normalized repertoire overlap was always slightly but never significantly higher in related than unrelated mother-child pairs. No persistent microchimeric T cell clones were found, with a detection sensitivity of 75 to 100 clones per million clonotypes. The study used deep NGS to compare TCR beta repertoires of mothers and children, seeking features distinguishing related mother-child pairs from unrelated individuals. The mean age was roughly 44 +/- 4 years for the mothers and approximately 11 +/- 4 years for the children. Libraries were sequenced on Illumina HiSeq 2000 with 100+100 nt paired-end reads after adapter ligation with NEBNext reagents. To prevent cross-contamination, the mother and child libraries were prepared one month apart and sequenced in separate runs. Between about 500,000 and 2,100,000 distinct TCR beta clonotypes were identified per donor. Naive TCR beta clonotypes were estimated from low-frequency clonotypes matched to each donor's FACS-determined naive share, without sorting.

The sample comprised blood. The rearranged segments are TRBV7-3 and TRBJ1-6; the D gene assignment is ambiguous. This TCR was recovered from a girl aged 2 to 9 in good health. The bases are TGTGCCAGCAGCCCCCGGGGTATGAGTTCACCCCTCCGCTTT. The translation is CASSPRGMSSPLRF. The full variable domain, with segments outside the CDR3 supplied by the reference TRBV7-3 and TRBJ1-6 proteins, appears as GAGVSQTPSNKVTEKGKYVELRCDPISGHTALYWYRQSLGQGPEFLIYFQGTGAADDSGLPNDRFFAVRPEGSVSTLKIQRTERGDSAVYLCASSPRGMSSPLRFGNGTRLTVT.